The source of this T cell receptor beta chain is a study of CD8 T cells in ankylosing spondylitis. Study-level findings and limits: Some of the motif variants had earlier been found in reactive arthritis patients' fluid and blood. Blood of patients with ankylosing spondylitis appeared to be characterized by a TCR beta motif of fewer than 10 highly homologous variants. The authors found the disease-linked clones to be CD8+ and relatively rare in peripheral blood. Reportedly, significant enrichment of disease-linked clones occurred in matched ankylosing spondylitis synovial fluid.

This clonotype was found many times. Its antigen is still unknown. TCRdb fed the 5' RACE reads into MiXCR, producing one record per CDR3 protein. The sample includes 100,000 to 150,000 distinct CDR3 sequences, approximately 9.7% of them seen just once. Germline values: CDR1 DFQATT, CDR2 SNEGSKA (reference sequence). The CDR3 totals 14 residues. With 5 bases clipped from V and 5 bases from J, the junction kept 10 bases outside the gene matches. The genes are TRBV20-1 and TRBJ2-3; 7 positions agree with TRBD2. The receptor was isolated from a male donor with ankylosing spondylitis or in good health (not recorded which). Specimen: blood, either unsorted or a sorted T cell fraction (not recorded which). The CDR3 DNA reads TGCAGTGCTCCCCGCGGCGGGAGAGGAGATACGCAGTATTTT. It encodes CSAPRGGRGDTQYF.